These 9 T cell receptor beta chains came from one sample sequenced in a study of T-cell reconstitution after alpha-beta-depleted transplantation in children. Construction of the TCRbeta library involved unique molecular identifiers. TCRdb re-called the PCR reads through MiXCR, storing one row per CDR3 protein. In the table there are about 91,000 distinct CDR3 sequences, roughly 8.3% of which are singletons. The sample here was PBMCs from the stem cell graft donor, taken from the stem cell graft. The origin of the receptors is a human donor who donated a stem cell graft to a child with congenital amegakaryocytic thrombocytopenia.

This clonotype was recorded many times. The chain joins TRBV7-2 to TRBJ2-3, with a tentative D call TRBD2 (5 bases). The CDR3 has 14 amino acids. V was trimmed by 8 bases and J by 7 bases, leaving 19 bases between them. Germline V lookup: CDR1 SGHTA, CDR2 FQGNSA. The CDR3 sequence: CASESASQRYTQYF. In DNA, the CDR3 is TGTGCCAGCGAAAGTGCTAGCCAGAGGTATACGCAGTATTTT.

This clonotype was recorded many times. The chain employs TRBV20-1 and TRBJ2-1; the match to TRBD2 covers 7 bases. This CDR3 comprises 15 residues. Germline V gene sequence: CDR1 DFQATT, CDR2 SNEGSKA (reference sequence). With V trimmed by 0 bases and J by 5 bases, 7 bases remained unmatched. Written as DNA, the CDR3 is TGCAGTGCTAGAGATACTGGCGGGAGAGACAATGAGCAGTTCTTC. Translated, it gives CSARDTGGRDNEQFF.

This clonotype has ten or more counts. The V gene is TRBV5-1, the J gene TRBJ1-1; D gene ambiguous. The CDR3 sequence is 13 residues long. The V end lost 4 bases, the J end lost 1 base, and 8 bases lay between the germline ends. Germline CDR1 reads SGHRS; CDR2 reads YFSETQ. The CDR3 loop reads CASSEDTNTEAFF. In DNA form, the CDR3 reads TGCGCCAGCAGCGAGGATACGAACACTGAAGCTTTCTTT.

This chain links TRBV6-1 with TRBJ1-2, with D unresolved. There are 14 residues in the CDR3. Germline assignment: CDR1 MNHNS and CDR2 SASEGT. Trimming removed 4 bases from V and 4 bases from J, with 13 bases in between. CDR3 coding DNA: TGTGCCAGCAGTGCAAGACTCGACTTCTATGGCTACACCTTC. It is translated as CASSARLDFYGYTF.

The gene calls are TRBV5-1 and TRBJ2-3; 8 nucleotides agree with TRBD1. The CDR3 has 15 amino acids. The V segment lost 0 bases and the J segment 1 base; nucleotides outside the gene matches: 1. Germline V CDR1 and CDR2: SGHRS, YFSETQ. CDR3 in amino acids: CASSLEGQGTDTQYF. The CDR3 nucleotides read TGCGCCAGCAGCTTGGAGGGACAGGGCACAGATACGCAGTATTTT.

This clonotype was found many times. The CDR3 region has the DNA TGTGCCAGCAGTTCGGGACTAGCGGGGGAAGAGACCCAGTACTTC. Translation: CASSSGLAGEETQYF. V is TRBV12-3 or TRBV12-4 and J is TRBJ2-5, with 14 bases aligning to TRBD2. With 4 bases clipped from V and 3 bases from J, the junction kept 1 base outside the gene matches. This CDR3 is built from 15 residues.

This clonotype has a count of ten or more. The chain links TRBV20-1 to TRBJ2-1; 11 bases are a match to TRBD2. The CDR3 sequence is 14 residues long. Trimming took 6 bases from V and 4 from J; bases not matched to a gene: 5. The germline V gene has CDR1 DFQATT and CDR2 SNEGSKA (reference sequence). This CDR3 is CSADSGRAYNEQFF. The CDR3 nucleotides read TGCAGTGCCGATAGCGGGAGGGCTTACAATGAGCAGTTCTTC.

This clonotype was picked up many times. The rearrangement joins TRBV10-3 to TRBJ2-5; TRBD1 matches 8 bases. CDR1 ENHRY and CDR2 SYGVKD come from the germline V gene. The CDR3 loop spans 13 amino acids. J gave up 5 bases and V 5 bases, and 4 bases lay outside the gene matches. The CDR3 loop is CAISPPGGETQYF. The CDR3 DNA sequence: TGTGCCATCAGTCCCCCAGGGGGCGAGACCCAGTACTTC.

This clonotype is labeled as medium-sized. J is TRBJ2-5 and V is TRBV20-1; a weak D match, TRBD1 (6 bases). The length of the CDR3 is 12 residues. V was clipped by 6 bases and J by 5 bases, with 13 bases between them. Looked up from germline, CDR1 is DFQATT and CDR2 is SNEGSKA (reference sequence). The CDR3 bases are TGCAGTGCAGAATCACAGGGCGAGACCCAGTACTTC. Translation gives CSAESQGETQYF.